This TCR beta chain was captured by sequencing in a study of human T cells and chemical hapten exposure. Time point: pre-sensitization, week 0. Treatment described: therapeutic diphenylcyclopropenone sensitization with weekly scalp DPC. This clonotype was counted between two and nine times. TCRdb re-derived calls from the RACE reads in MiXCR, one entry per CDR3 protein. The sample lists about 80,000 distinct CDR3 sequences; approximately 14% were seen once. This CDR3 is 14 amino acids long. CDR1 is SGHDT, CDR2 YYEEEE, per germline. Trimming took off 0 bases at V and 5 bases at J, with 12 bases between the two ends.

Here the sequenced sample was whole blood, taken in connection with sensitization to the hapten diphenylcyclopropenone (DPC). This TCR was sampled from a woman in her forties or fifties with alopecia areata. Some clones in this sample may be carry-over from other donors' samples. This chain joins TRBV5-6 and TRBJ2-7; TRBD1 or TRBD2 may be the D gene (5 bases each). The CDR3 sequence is CASSLGPGDDEQYF. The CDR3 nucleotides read TGTGCCAGCAGCTTGGGACCCGGGGACGACGAGCAGTACTTC.